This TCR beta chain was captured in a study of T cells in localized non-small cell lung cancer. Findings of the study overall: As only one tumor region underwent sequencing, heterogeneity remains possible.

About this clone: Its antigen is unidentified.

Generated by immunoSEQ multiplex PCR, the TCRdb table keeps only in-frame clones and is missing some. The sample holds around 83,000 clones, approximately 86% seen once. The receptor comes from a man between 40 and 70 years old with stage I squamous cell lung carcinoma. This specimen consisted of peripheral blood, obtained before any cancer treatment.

This CDR3 is CASKVSGTSGSRTDTQYF. The CDR3, as DNA: TGTGCCAGCAAAGTCTCCGGGACTAGCGGATCCCGCACAGATACGCAGTATTTT. This sequence joins TRBV5-4 and TRBJ2-3; 11 bases map to TRBD2. V was clipped by 6 bases and J by 1 base; unmatched bases: 13. CDR1 and CDR2 from the germline V gene are SGHNT and YYREEE (reference sequence). This CDR3 spans 18 amino acids.